This T cell receptor (beta chain) was profiled in a study of blood T cells in healthy people across ages. Broader study findings: Long-lived donors exceeded aged donors in naive CD4+ cells and diversity. A roughly linear fall in TCR beta diversity per million T cells was seen with increasing age.

PCR was performed a second time for 7 to 11 cycles using a sample-barcoded 5' primer and a J-beta primer mix. TCRdb analysed the 5' RACE reads with MiXCR anew, one entry per CDR3 protein. The repertoire consists of around 1.5 million distinct CDR3 sequences, with roughly 60% occurring once and the leading ten covering over 5.5%. This clonotype was seen just once. Its antigen is undetermined. The V and J ends lost 5 bases and 2 bases respectively, with 12 bases between them. The CDR3 totals 14 residues. The V gene's germline CDR1 is MNHEY and CDR2 SMNVEV (reference sequence). This chain uses TRBV27 with TRBJ2-5; D unclear. The sequence came from a man between 18 and 29 years old in good health. The sample consisted of blood. CDR3 bases: TGTGCCAGCAGTCATACACAACGGCAAGAGACCCAGTACTTC. It yields the protein CASSHTQRQETQYF.